A selection of T cell receptor beta chains follows, all from one sample in a study of PD-1 blockade in classical Hodgkin lymphoma. Libraries were prepared by immunoSEQ multiplex PCR; TCRdb keeps only in-frame clonotypes and omits some of them. The sample holds about 29,000 clones, approximately 85% seen once. The specimen was CD4+ T cells from blood, collected at baseline. The receptors were gathered from a human donor with classical Hodgkin lymphoma. Both conserved end residues are part of each CDR3. D genes are given only for firm matches. Rows may omit the clone size; those that give it use once, few, many or a size class.

abundance,d_gene,j_gene,v_gene,CDR3aa,CDR3nt
NA,TRBD1,TRBJ2-1,TRBV11-2,CASTAGTGSYNEQFF,TGTGCCAGCACCGCGGGGACAGGGTCCTACAATGAGCAGTTCTTC
NA,TRBD2,TRBJ2-1,TRBV13,CASARTSGKLGEQFF,TGTGCCAGTGCTCGGACTAGCGGGAAGTTGGGTGAGCAGTTCTTC
NA,TRBD2,TRBJ2-7,TRBV5-1,CASKPGGLRETYEQYF,TGCGCCAGCAAACCCGGGGGTTTGCGGGAGACCTACGAGCAGTACTTC
few,NA,TRBJ1-1,TRBV5-4,CASSGAAEAFF,TGTGCCAGCAGTGGGGCAGCTGAAGCTTTCTTT
NA,NA,TRBJ1-2,TRBV19,CASGRTNYGYTF,TGTGCCAGTGGAAGGACAAACTATGGCTACACCTTC
NA,NA,TRBJ2-3,TRBV27,CASSNQYWPDITDTQYF,TGTGCCAGCAGCAACCAATATTGGCCCGATATCACAGATACGCAGTATTTT
NA,NA,TRBJ1-2,TRBV28,CASSFGQDYGYTF,TGTGCCAGCAGTTTCGGCCAGGACTATGGCTACACCTTC
NA,TRBD2,TRBJ2-7,TRBV18,CASSRPGTSNEQYF,TGTGCCAGCTCACGCCCTGGGACTAGCAACGAGCAGTACTTC
NA,NA,TRBJ2-5,TRBV28,CASSTPLNGRGQKETQYF,TGTGCCAGCAGTACCCCCCTTAACGGGCGAGGTCAGAAAGAGACCCAGTACTTC
NA,NA,TRBJ1-3,TRBV6-1,CASNDGSSGNTIYF,TGTGCCAGCAATGACGGCTCCTCTGGAAACACCATATATTTT
NA,TRBD1,TRBJ1-3,TRBV19,CASSISSGQGISGNTIYF,TGTGCCAGTAGTATATCCTCAGGACAGGGGATCTCTGGAAACACCATATATTTT
NA,TRBD1,TRBJ1-5,TRBV19,CASSTGTGGAESNQPQHF,TGTGCCAGTAGTACTGGGACAGGGGGCGCTGAGAGCAATCAGCCCCAGCATTTT
NA,NA,TRBJ2-1,TRBV7-2,CASSPPRGGRGGEQFF,TGTGCCAGCAGCCCCCCTCGGGGCGGGAGAGGGGGTGAGCAGTTCTTC
NA,NA,TRBJ1-3,TRBV18,CASSPDQDSGNTIYF,TGTGCCAGCTCCCCCGACCAGGACTCTGGAAACACCATATATTTT
NA,NA,TRBJ2-3,TRBV27,CASSLFVTDTQYF,TGTGCCAGCAGTTTATTTGTCACAGATACGCAGTATTTT
NA,TRBD1,TRBJ2-5,TRBV11-2,CASSSVYRGKRETQYF,TGTGCCAGCAGCTCAGTATACAGGGGGAAAAGGGAGACCCAGTACTTC
NA,NA,TRBJ1-2,TRBV2,CASSEDRLYGYTF,TGTGCCAGCAGTGAAGACAGACTTTATGGCTACACCTTC
NA,TRBD2,TRBJ2-3,TRBV19,CASSWEGGDTQYF,TGTGCCAGTAGTTGGGAGGGCGGAGATACGCAGTATTTT
NA,TRBD2,TRBJ2-7,TRBV4-1,CASSHPIGREGLDEQYF,TGCGCCAGCAGCCACCCCATAGGGCGGGAGGGCCTCGACGAGCAGTACTTC
NA,NA,TRBJ2-7,TRBV28,CASNMGDRYEQYF,TGTGCCAGCAATATGGGGGACCGCTACGAGCAGTACTTC
NA,TRBD1,TRBJ1-2,TRBV28,CASSGTGMTLGGYTF,TGTGCCAGCTCCGGGACAGGCATGACTCTTGGTGGCTACACCTTC
NA,TRBD1,TRBJ2-3,TRBV5-1,CASSRDRAPRDTQYF,TGCGCCAGCAGCCGGGACAGGGCCCCCAGGGATACGCAGTATTTT
NA,TRBD1,TRBJ2-2,TRBV4-3,CASSHSGTGMAGELFF,TGCGCCAGCAGCCACTCCGGGACAGGGATGGCCGGGGAGCTGTTTTTT
NA,NA,TRBJ2-7,TRBV5-6,CASSHDPGSYEQYF,TGTGCCAGCAGCCATGATCCGGGCTCCTACGAGCAGTACTTC
once,TRBD1,TRBJ1-1,TRBV5-1,CASRLGGGGGGTEAFF,TGCGCCAGCAGGCTGGGGGGAGGGGGCGGCGGCACTGAAGCTTTCTTT
NA,NA,TRBJ1-2,TRBV25-1,CASSENRAFGYTF,TGTGCCAGCAGTGAAAACAGGGCCTTTGGCTACACCTTC
NA,NA,TRBJ2-2,TRBV11-3,CASSSWTENTGELFF,TGTGCCAGCAGCTCCTGGACAGAGAACACCGGGGAGCTGTTTTTT
NA,NA,TRBJ2-1,TRBV11-2,CASSFPGLEQFF,TGTGCCAGCAGCTTTCCTGGTCTTGAGCAGTTCTTC
NA,NA,TRBJ1-2,TRBV11-2,CASTLTRTNYGYTF,TGTGCCAGCACCTTAACACGGACTAACTATGGCTACACCTTC
NA,TRBD1,TRBJ2-7,TRBV4-2,CASSQEVARGTYEQYF,TGTGCCAGCAGCCAAGAAGTGGCCAGGGGGACCTACGAGCAGTACTTC
once,TRBD1,TRBJ2-3,TRBV5-1,CASSPDRATDTQYF,TGCGCCAGCAGCCCTGACAGGGCCACAGATACGCAGTATTTT
few,TRBD2,TRBJ2-7,TRBV5-1,CASSDTSGSPYEQYF,TGCGCCAGCAGTGATACTAGCGGGAGCCCCTACGAGCAGTACTTC
NA,TRBD1,TRBJ1-4,TRBV5-1,CASRGTADEKLFF,TGCGCCAGCCGGGGGACAGCCGATGAAAAACTGTTTTTT
NA,NA,TRBJ2-7,TRBV5-6,CASSPGMVDYEQYF,TGTGCCAGCAGCCCCGGTATGGTGGATTACGAGCAGTACTTC
NA,NA,TRBJ2-1,TRBV6-1,CATLFRQYNEQFF,TGTGCCACCCTGTTTCGACAGTACAATGAGCAGTTCTTC
few,NA,TRBJ1-1,TRBV5-4,CASSSNTEAFF,TGTGCCAGCAGCTCAAACACTGAAGCTTTCTTT
NA,TRBD1,TRBJ1-5,TRBV28,CASSLLVGTAGNQPQHF,TGTGCCAGCAGTTTGTTAGTCGGGACAGCAGGCAATCAGCCCCAGCATTTT
once,NA,TRBJ2-2,TRBV28,CASSLRGIGIGELFF,TGTGCCAGCAGTTTACGGGGGATAGGTATCGGGGAGCTGTTTTTT
NA,NA,TRBJ2-5,TRBV7-9,CASNTGETQYF,TGTGCCAGCAATACCGGGGAGACCCAGTACTTC
NA,TRBD2,TRBJ2-1,TRBV2,CASLAGGHNNEQFF,TGTGCCAGCCTCGCGGGAGGCCACAACAATGAGCAGTTCTTC
NA,NA,TRBJ1-2,TRBV14,CASSRKDILAGSNYGYTF,TGTGCCAGCAGCCGAAAGGACATTTTGGCAGGGAGCAACTATGGCTACACCTTC
NA,NA,TRBJ2-7,TRBV7-9,CASSLNGYEQYF,TGTGCCAGCAGCTTAAACGGCTACGAGCAGTACTTC
NA,NA,TRBJ1-3,TRBV18,CASSQQRAPTGNTIYF,TGTGCCAGCTCACAGCAGAGGGCCCCCACTGGAAACACCATATATTTT
few,NA,TRBJ1-5,TRBV7-9,CASSLGGQQPQHF,TGTGCCAGCAGCTTGGGGGGGCAACAGCCCCAGCATTTT
once,TRBD1,TRBJ1-4,TRBV4-1,CASSQVGTGREKLFF,TGCGCCAGCAGCCAAGTCGGGACAGGGAGAGAAAAACTGTTTTTT
NA,NA,TRBJ1-2,TRBV18,CASSPQGTNYGYTF,TGTGCCAGCTCACCACAGGGGACTAACTATGGCTACACCTTC
NA,NA,TRBJ2-1,TRBV29-1,CSVDAGSSYNEQFF,TGCAGCGTTGACGCCGGGAGTTCCTACAATGAGCAGTTCTTC
NA,TRBD2,TRBJ2-7,TRBV5-1,CASGPGGGSYEQYF,TGCGCCAGCGGGCCGGGGGGAGGATCCTACGAGCAGTACTTC
NA,NA,TRBJ1-1,TRBV12-5,CASGTNTEAFF,TGTGCTAGTGGTACGAACACTGAAGCTTTCTTT
NA,NA,TRBJ1-1,TRBV5-4,CASSPKEWGTEAFF,TGTGCCAGCAGCCCAAAGGAGTGGGGGACTGAAGCTTTCTTT
NA,NA,TRBJ1-2,TRBV30,CAWSVSRGDYGYTF,TGTGCCTGGAGTGTATCCCGGGGTGACTATGGCTACACCTTC
NA,NA,TRBJ2-4,TRBV9,CASSSRRDIQYF,TGTGCCAGCAGCTCGCGCAGGGACATTCAGTACTTC